Following are 23 T cell receptor beta chains from one sample sequenced in a study of control samples from healthy donors and cancer patients. Libraries were prepared by immunoSEQ multiplex PCR; TCRdb keeps only in-frame clonotypes and omits some of them. The sample includes tens of thousands of clones, roughly 87% of them seen just once. Sequenced: PBMCs. The source is a man aged 55 to 70 with colorectal cancer.

The rearrangement uses TRBV27 and TRBJ1-6; 7 positions agree with TRBD1. CDR3 length equals 17 residues. Germline values: CDR1 MNHEY, CDR2 SMNVEV (reference sequence). V was pared by 2 bases and J by 2 bases, with 6 bases of the junction left unmatched. CDR3 in amino acids: CASSLRTGNTYNSPLHF. Written as DNA, the CDR3 is TGTGCCAGCAGTTTACGGACAGGCAACACCTATAATTCACCCCTCCACTTT.

V usage is TRBV11-3 and J usage is TRBJ2-2; tentatively, D is TRBD2 (6 bases). V was shortened by 5 bases and J by 4 bases, with 8 bases between the two germline ends. CDR1 SGHNT and CDR2 YENEEA come from the germline V gene. CDR3 size: 13 residues. The CDR3 sequence is CASSPGGTGELFF. Here the CDR3 DNA reads TGTGCCAGCAGCCCCGGGGGCACCGGGGAGCTGTTTTTT. Full variable domain (remainder filled in from reference TRBV11-3 and TRBJ2-2): EAGVVQSPRYKIIEKKQPVAFWCNPISGHNTLYWYLQNLGQGPELLIRYENEEAVDDSQLPKDRFSAERLKGVDSTLKIQPAELGDSAVYLCASSPGGTGELFFGEGSRLTVL.

The gene calls are TRBV2 and TRBJ2-7; TRBD2 is a possible D gene (7 bases). Germline V gene data show CDR1 as SNHLY and CDR2 as FYNNEI. This CDR3 comprises 15 residues. V was trimmed by 6 bases and J by 3 bases, leaving 18 bases between them. The chain's CDR3 is CASRLLAGADYEQYF. As DNA, the CDR3 is TGTGCCAGCAGACTCTTGGCGGGGGCTGACTACGAGCAGTACTTC. Full variable domain (rest looked up from reference TRBV2 and TRBJ2-7): EPEVTQTPSHQVTQMGQEVILRCVPISNHLYFYWYRQILGQKVEFLVSFYNNEISEKSEIFDDQFSVERPDGSNFTLKIRSTKLEDSAMYFCASRLLAGADYEQYFGPGTRLTVT.

The gene calls are TRBV7-3 and TRBJ2-2; D remains unclear. CDR3 length: 16 residues. Trimming pared 3 bases from V and 6 bases from J, leaving 17 bases between. Germline V gene lookup returns CDR1 SGHTA and CDR2 FQGTGA. The DNA of the CDR3 is TGTGCCAGCAGCTTTCGCCAGAGACCCACTGCCGGGGAGCTGTTTTTT. Translation gives CASSFRQRPTAGELFF.

The chain has TRBV28 and TRBJ2-7; D is ambiguous. CDR1 and CDR2 from the germline V gene are MDHEN and SYDVKM. The CDR3 consists of 12 residues. Trimming shortened V by 5 bases and J by 7 bases, and 12 bases separated the two germline ends. The CDR3 bases are TGTGCCAGCAGTCCGGTCCCACTAGAGCAGTACTTC. It yields the protein CASSPVPLEQYF.

This chain uses TRBV12-3 or TRBV12-4 with TRBJ1-5, with D perhaps TRBD1 (6 bases). The CDR3 extends over 12 amino acids. Trimming took 6 bases from V and 9 from J, leaving 12 bases between them. The CDR3 DNA sequence: TGTGCCAGCAGAACAGGGAGGGGGCCCCAGCATTTT. This translates into CASRTGRGPQHF.

This chain links TRBV9 with TRBJ1-3, with TRBD1 matching 7 bases. The CDR3 loop spans 16 amino acids. Germline loops: CDR1 SGDLS, CDR2 YYNGEE. V was clipped by 0 bases and J by 3 bases; unmatched bases: 6. CDR3 loop: CASSVGEGASGNTIYF. CDR3 sequence (DNA): TGTGCCAGCAGCGTAGGGGAGGGGGCTAGTGGAAACACCATATATTTT.

The chain carries TRBV3-1 (or the pseudogene TRBV3-2) and TRBJ2-3, with TRBD1 matching 11 bases. The CDR3 extends over 17 amino acids. Trimming at V came to 0 bases and at J to 4 bases, leaving 6 bases not matched to a gene. Germline CDR1 is LGHDT and CDR2 is YNNKEL (reference sequence). Written as DNA, the CDR3 is TGTGCCAGCAGCCAAGACTGGACAGGGGGCTGGGCAGATACGCAGTATTTT. It specifies CASSQDWTGGWADTQYF.

The chain uses TRBV6-5 and TRBJ1-2; 7 bases line up with TRBD1. The CDR3 has 16 residues. Per the germline V gene, CDR1 is MNHEY and CDR2 is SVGAGI. V lost 0 bases and J lost 8; bases outside the gene matches: 12. This CDR3 is CASSYSKGAGLVGYTF. DNA of the CDR3: TGTGCCAGCAGTTACTCGAAGGGGGCCGGCCTTGTAGGCTACACCTTC.

The chain is built from TRBV4-1 and TRBJ1-3; 7 nucleotides line up with TRBD1. The ends lost 1 base at V and 3 bases at J; junction bases unmatched: 6. This CDR3 contains 16 residues. Germline V gives CDR1 MGHRA, CDR2 YSYEKL. This CDR3 reads CASSQAGQWRGNTIYF. DNA for the CDR3: TGCGCCAGCAGCCAAGCGGGACAGTGGCGTGGAAACACCATATATTTT.

The CDR3 nucleotides are TGTGCCAGCAGGGGCCAGGGGGCTTCACCCCTCCACTTT. This sequence encodes CASRGQGASPLHF. The J gene is TRBJ1-6, the V gene TRBV27, with 8 bases fitting TRBD1. With V trimmed by 6 bases and J by 9 bases, 4 bases remained unmatched. Germline lookup yields CDR1 MNHEY and CDR2 SMNVEV (reference sequence). The length of the CDR3 is 13 residues.

The V and J genes are TRBV19 and TRBJ1-4, with D perhaps TRBD1 (5 bases). Germline lookup yields CDR1 LNHDA and CDR2 SQIVND (reference sequence). V lost 3 bases and J 0 bases, leaving 11 bases between the germline ends. This CDR3 comprises 16 residues. Here the CDR3 DNA reads TGTGCCAGTAGTATCTCGGACACAACAACTAATGAAAAACTGTTTTTT. Translation gives CASSISDTTTNEKLFF. The full variable domain, its missing parts supplied by reference TRBV19 and TRBJ1-4, is DGGITQSPKYLFRKEGQNVTLSCEQNLNHDAMYWYRQDPGQGLRLIYYSQIVNDFQKGDIAEGYSVSREKKESFPLTVTSAQKNPTAFYLCASSISDTTTNEKLFFGSGTQLSVL.

This chain connects TRBV5-1 to TRBJ1-6, with unresolved D. V was trimmed by 0 bases and J by 6 bases, leaving 7 bases between them. This CDR3 has 14 amino acids. Germline CDR1 reads SGHRS; CDR2 reads YFSETQ. The CDR3 loop is CASSLGQSNSPLHF. The CDR3 DNA reads TGCGCCAGCAGCTTGGGACAAAGTAATTCACCCCTCCACTTT. The variable domain in full, completed from reference TRBV5-1 and TRBJ1-6, reads KAGVTQTPRYLIKTRGQQVTLSCSPISGHRSVSWYQQTPGQGLQFLFEYFSETQRNKGNFPGRFSGRQFSNSRSEMNVSTLELGDSALYLCASSLGQSNSPLHFGNGTRLTVT.

The chain joins TRBV7-2 to TRBJ1-6; the D gene is possibly TRBD1 (6 bases). The CDR3 consists of 17 residues. Trimming removed 5 bases at V and 6 bases at J, with 20 bases between. CDR1 is SGHTA, CDR2 FQGNSA, per germline. The CDR3 loop reads CASSPEAGQRGNSPLHF. Written as DNA, the CDR3 is TGTGCCAGCAGCCCAGAAGCCGGACAGAGGGGTAATTCACCCCTCCACTTT.

A single count supports this clone. The rearrangement uses TRBV4-1 and TRBJ1-2, with 10 bases that match TRBD1. The V and J ends lost 0 bases and 2 bases, in that order; junction bases with no gene match: 3. This CDR3 spans 16 amino acids. Germline V CDR1 and CDR2: MGHRA, YSYEKL. This CDR3 is CASSQDRDRGNYGYTF. The CDR3 DNA reads as TGCGCCAGCAGCCAAGACCGGGACAGGGGAAACTATGGCTACACCTTC.

Only a few counts were recorded for this clone. V is TRBV6-2 or TRBV6-3 and J is TRBJ1-1; D call uncertain. Germline CDR1 and CDR2: MNHEY and SVGEGT. CDR3 length: 14 residues. V was pared by 6 bases and J by 0 bases, with 11 bases between. CDR3 sequence reads: CASSRTAVNTEAFF. Here the CDR3 DNA reads TGTGCCAGCAGCCGAACAGCAGTGAACACTGAAGCTTTCTTT.

This chain connects TRBV15 to TRBJ1-2; D is unresolved. CDR3 size: 15 residues. CDR1 and CDR2 (germline): LNHNV, YYDKDF (reference sequence). Between the trimmed V and J ends, which lost 3 bases and 3 bases, there was a span of 14 bases. The CDR3 nucleotides read TGTGCCACCAGCAGGGAAATGTACAGTGACTATGGCTACACCTTC. It encodes CATSREMYSDYGYTF.

This rearrangement joins TRBV19 to TRBJ2-5; D is perhaps TRBD2 (6 bases). Trimming shortened V by 7 bases and J by 4 bases, and 16 bases separated the two germline ends. Germline values: CDR1 LNHDA, CDR2 SQIVND (reference sequence). The length of the CDR3 is 14 residues. CDR3 in DNA: TGTGCCAGTACTCCCCGGGGGAGAGGAGAGACCCAGTACTTC. Amino acid sequence: CASTPRGRGETQYF.

This clone has only a few counts. The CDR3 is CASSPGGLIYEQYF. In DNA, the CDR3 is TGCGCCAGCAGCCCAGGGGGCTTGATCTACGAGCAGTACTTC. The rearrangement links TRBV5-1 to TRBJ2-7; 8 bases are a match to TRBD1. The length of the CDR3 is 14 residues. V shed 4 bases, J shed 3 bases, and the junction held 6 bases outside the gene matches. The V gene's germline CDR1 is SGHRS and CDR2 YFSETQ.

This chain joins TRBV9 and TRBJ2-5, with D unresolved. This CDR3 spans 14 amino acids. Looked up from germline, CDR1 is SGDLS and CDR2 is YYNGEE. V was trimmed by 0 bases and J by 0 bases, leaving 6 bases between them. CDR3 sequence (DNA): TGTGCCAGCAGCGTAGACCCCTACCAAGAGACCCAGTACTTC. Translated, it gives CASSVDPYQETQYF. Drawing the rest from reference TRBV9 and TRBJ2-5, the complete variable domain is DSGVTQTPKHLITATGQRVTLRCSPRSGDLSVYWYQQSLDQGLQFLIQYYNGEERAKGNILERFSAQQFPDLHSELNLSSLELGDSALYFCASSVDPYQETQYFGPGTRLLVL.

This chain joins TRBV3-1 (or the pseudogene TRBV3-2) and TRBJ1-6; no firm D call. Germline CDR1 and CDR2: LGHDT and YNNKEL (reference sequence). V lost 5 bases, J lost 0 bases, and 5 bases lay in between. The CDR3 loop spans 14 amino acids. The CDR3 protein is CASSLGSYNSPLHF. CDR3 sequence (DNA): TGTGCCAGCAGCTTGGGCTCCTATAATTCACCCCTCCACTTT.

The CDR3 region is CASKTGDSPLHF. CDR3 coding DNA: TGTGCCAGCAAAACAGGGGATTCACCCCTCCACTTT. The chain joins TRBV28 to TRBJ1-6, with TRBD1 matching over 7 bases. The junction had 2 bases not matched to a gene; V was cut back by 7 bases and J by 8 bases. Germline V CDR1 and CDR2: MDHEN, SYDVKM. There are 12 residues in the CDR3.

The J gene is TRBJ1-5, the V gene TRBV28, with a tentative D call TRBD1 (6 bases). The CDR3 has 15 residues. Germline lookup yields CDR1 MDHEN and CDR2 SYDVKM. V lost 2 bases and J lost 5, with 13 bases in between. The CDR3: CASSLIDRRDQPQHF. The CDR3 DNA sequence: TGTGCCAGCAGTTTAATAGACAGGAGGGATCAGCCCCAGCATTTT.